This record covers a single T cell receptor beta chain. This entry belongs to a study of blood T cells in healthy people across ages. Aged about 6 to 100, donors were systemically healthy Caucasians from Russia. Every participating donor contributed roughly 10 milliliters of peripheral blood through a draw. A J-beta primer mix and a sample-barcoded 5' primer were used in a second PCR of roughly 7 to 12 cycles. Tagging of each cDNA molecule was performed by a template-switch adaptor with 12 random nucleotides. TCRdb re-derived calls from the 5' RACE reads in MiXCR, one entry per CDR3 protein. The repertoire includes around 1,000,000 distinct CDR3 sequences, approximately 25% of them detected once, and less than 0.85% sits in the top ten. The same sample was also used in a study of T cells of mothers and their children. From that report: About 3.1 million TCR beta reads per child versus over 9.5 million per mother.

The sample taken for sequencing was blood. This receptor was obtained from a girl aged 2-10 years in good health.

CDR3 nucleotides: TGCAGCGTGAGCGGACAGGGCAATGAGCAGTTCTTC. It codes for CSVSGQGNEQFF. This chain links TRBV29-1 with TRBJ2-1, with 8 bases aligning to TRBD1. V lost 6 bases to trimming and J lost 6 bases; unmatched junction nucleotides: 4. The CDR3 length is 12 residues. The germline CDR1 and CDR2 sequences are SQVTM and ANQGSEA.